This T cell receptor beta chain derives from a study of molecular identifiers for immune sequencing clone quantification. TCRdb reanalysed the PCR reads using MiXCR and keeps one entry per CDR3 protein. The table lists 70,000 to 95,000 distinct CDR3 sequences, around 19% of them singletons. This clonotype was recorded at least ten times. CDR3 size: 13 residues. Trimming stripped 3 bases from V and 5 bases from J, with 13 bases between. The germline V gene has CDR1 DFQATT and CDR2 SNEGSKA (reference sequence). The sequenced material came from naive CD8+ T cells from blood, with Jurkat cell RNA spiked in. Noted subset: FACS-sorted CD8+CD4-CCR7+CD45RA+ naive T cells. This sequence joins TRBV20-1 and TRBJ2-5; D might be TRBD2 (5 bases). This clonotype originated in a human donor in good health. Some libraries in this study had Jurkat cell RNA spiked in. The CDR3 nucleotides are TGCAGTGCTAGGGATGGGAGTGAGGAGACCCAGTACTTC. Translating gives CSARDGSEETQYF.